The 23 T cell receptor beta chains listed next were all sequenced from one sample in a study of T cells in Graves' hyperthyroidism and ophthalmopathy (dated 2019 in TCRdb). Library creation used multiplex PCR. The data were produced on an Illumina HiSeq 2000. TCR beta CDR3 regions were amplified from RNA transcripts. The first round of RT-PCR for the TCR CDR3 was performed with the HTBI primer set and the Qiagen OneStep RT-PCR kit. TCRdb reprocessed the public reads (quality trimming at Q25 with fastp, clone calling with MiXCR) and kept in-frame beta chains. Rows with a matching CDR3 protein are joined into one entry that keeps the most common DNA and genes. The sample table lists 610,000 or so distinct CDR3 sequences, 46% of them with a count of one. Roughly 7.7% of the sample lies in the top ten. Material for sequencing was peripheral blood or thyroid tissue (not recorded which). The source is a woman between 18 and 30 years old with Graves' hyperthyroidism.

This clonotype showed up many times. The rearrangement joins TRBV3-1 to TRBJ2-7; the D is unclear. This CDR3 is built from 15 residues. Germline V gene data show CDR1 as LGHDT and CDR2 as YNNKEL (reference sequence). Trimming pared 4 bases from V and 1 base from J, leaving 14 bases between. CDR3 in amino acids: CASSPSDVRSYEQYF. CDR3 DNA sequence: TGTGCCAGCAGCCCTTCGGACGTTCGTTCCTACGAGCAGTACTTC.

The rearrangement joins TRBV20-1 to TRBJ2-5, with D possibly being TRBD2 (5 bases). The CDR3 loop spans 14 amino acids. In germline, CDR1 is DFQATT, CDR2 SNEGSKA (reference sequence). The germline V and J ends were trimmed by 0 bases and 4 bases, with 12 bases remaining between them. Here the CDR3 reads CSARDHGGGETQYF. CDR3 bases: TGCAGTGCTAGAGATCACGGCGGAGGAGAGACCCAGTACTTC.

The V and J genes are TRBV29-1 and TRBJ1-5; the D is unclear. The V gene lost 8 bases and the J gene lost 1 base, with 6 bases spanning the gap. Germline lookup yields CDR1 SQVTM and CDR2 ANQGSEA. This CDR3 comprises 11 residues. The CDR3 DNA sequence: TGCAGCTTAAGCAGCAATCAGCCCCAGCATTTT. Its protein product is CSLSSNQPQHF.

The chain links TRBV30 to TRBJ1-3; D gene uncertain. The CDR3 runs 11 residues. The germline V gene encodes CDR1 GTSNPN and CDR2 SVGIG (reference sequence). Trimming left V 4 bases short and J 4 bases short, with 5 bases between. The CDR3 spells CAWTAGNTIYF. CDR3 coding DNA: TGTGCCTGGACAGCGGGAAACACCATATATTTT.

This chain uses TRBV10-3 with TRBJ1-4; no clear D. CDR3 length: 15 residues. In germline, CDR1 is ENHRY, CDR2 SYGVKD. The germline V and J ends were trimmed by 4 bases and 3 bases, with 12 bases remaining between them. CDR3 residues: CAISGAGRPNEKLFF. The CDR3 DNA sequence: TGTGCCATCAGTGGGGCCGGGAGGCCTAATGAAAAACTGTTTTTT.

The CDR3: CASSPGGANEKLFF. The CDR3 DNA reads TGTGCCAGCAGCCCGGGGGGGGCTAATGAAAAACTGTTTTTT. The chain recombines TRBV5-6 with TRBJ1-4, with a tentative D call TRBD1 (5 bases). The CDR3 covers 14 residues. Germline V gene lookup returns CDR1 SGHDT and CDR2 YYEEEE. The germline V and J ends were trimmed by 4 bases and 3 bases, with 10 bases remaining between them.

This chain connects TRBV7-6 to TRBJ2-7; possibly TRBD2 for D (5 bases). Germline assignment: CDR1 SGHVS and CDR2 FNYEAQ. This CDR3 comprises 12 residues. The V and J ends lost 6 bases and 5 bases respectively, with 11 bases between them. The CDR3 protein is CASSPPRDEQYF. The CDR3 DNA follows: TGTGCCAGCAGTCCGCCGCGGGACGAGCAGTACTTC.

This clonotype was seen repeatedly, ten times or more. The chain joins TRBV4-2 to TRBJ2-7, with 8 nucleotides matching TRBD2. The CDR3 extends over 14 amino acids. V shed 3 bases, J shed 3 bases, and the junction held 4 bases outside the gene matches. Germline V gene data show CDR1 as LGHNA and CDR2 as YNFKEQ. The CDR3 nucleotides are TGTGCCAGCAGCCAGGGACTAGGCGACTACGAGCAGTACTTC. The encoded protein is CASSQGLGDYEQYF.

Points on this clonotype: Since a much larger clone is just one base distant, this may be a read error. The chain carries TRBV5-6 and TRBJ2-7; TRBD2 matches 8 bases. The V gene's germline CDR1 is SGHDT and CDR2 YYEEEE. The CDR3 is made up of 14 amino acids. CDR3 region: CANSGSGDSYEQYF. In nucleotides, the CDR3 is TGTGCCAACAGCGGTAGCGGGGATTCCTACGAGCAGTACTTC. Full variable domain (rest looked up from reference TRBV5-6 and TRBJ2-7): DAGVTQSPTHLIKTRGQQVTLRCSPKSGHDTVSWYQQALGQGPQFIFQYYEEEERQRGNFPDRFSGHQFPNYSSELNVNALLLGDSALYLCANSGSGDSYEQYFGPGTRLTVT.

This clonotype was seen only once. V usage is TRBV20-1 and J usage is TRBJ2-1; 12 bases fit TRBD2. This CDR3 has 17 residues. The V segment lost 2 bases and the J segment 9 bases; nucleotides outside the gene matches: 14. Germline CDR1 DFQATT, CDR2 SNEGSKA (reference sequence). The CDR3 sequence is CSARSRLAGVWPSEQFF. The CDR3 DNA reads as TGCAGTGCTAGATCGAGACTAGCGGGAGTATGGCCCAGTGAGCAGTTCTTC.

Comment on this clonotype: It may be a read error: a sequence one base away is much more abundant. V usage is TRBV11-1 and J usage is TRBJ2-7; 7 bases line up with TRBD1. Germline assignment: CDR1 SGHAT and CDR2 FQDESV (reference sequence). The CDR3 contains 14 residues. CDR3 bases: TGTGCCGGCAGCTTACCCGGGACAGCCAACGAGCAGTACTTC. It specifies CAGSLPGTANEQYF.

The V and J genes are TRBV2 and TRBJ1-2; 9 nucleotides align to TRBD1. Germline V gene lookup returns CDR1 SNHLY and CDR2 FYNNEI. Trimming took 4 bases from V and 7 from J; bases not matched to a gene: 4. The CDR3 is 13 residues long. The CDR3 loop reads CASSVDRGGGYTF. The CDR3 nucleotides read TGTGCCAGCAGTGTGGACAGGGGTGGTGGCTACACCTTC. Drawing the rest from reference TRBV2 and TRBJ1-2, the complete variable domain is EPEVTQTPSHQVTQMGQEVILRCVPISNHLYFYWYRQILGQKVEFLVSFYNNEISEKSEIFDDQFSVERPDGSNFTLKIRSTKLEDSAMYFCASSVDRGGGYTFGSGTRLTVV.

The table lists this clonotype with many counts. This sequence joins TRBV13 and TRBJ2-5, with unresolved D. The CDR3 extends over 12 amino acids. CDR1 is PRHDT, CDR2 FYEKMQ, per germline (reference sequence). The V end lost 0 bases, the J end lost 8 bases, and 7 bases lay between the germline ends. The CDR3 region has the DNA TGTGCCAGCAGCTTAGGCGAACCTACCCAGTACTTC. Its protein is CASSLGEPTQYF.

The V and J genes are TRBV7-2 and TRBJ1-1, with 7 bases matching TRBD1. CDR1 is SGHTA, CDR2 FQGNSA, per germline. V was pared by 1 base and J by 1 base, with 3 bases of the junction left unmatched. The CDR3 contains 15 residues. For the CDR3, the DNA is TGTGCCAGCAGCTTAGTGACAGGGTGGAACACTGAAGCTTTCTTT. Translated, it gives CASSLVTGWNTEAFF.

The chain links TRBV2 to TRBJ1-2, with TRBD1 as a possible D gene (5 bases). Trimming removed 8 bases from V and 4 bases from J, with 14 bases in between. CDR1 and CDR2 from the germline V gene are SNHLY and FYNNEI. The CDR3 extends over 13 amino acids. In DNA, the CDR3 is TGTGCCAGCCTCCCCGGGACGGGCTATGGCTACACCTTC. Its translation is CASLPGTGYGYTF.

The gene calls are TRBV7-6 and TRBJ2-6; 9 bases align to TRBD1. This CDR3 has 18 amino acids. CDR1 SGHVS and CDR2 FNYEAQ come from the germline V gene. V lost 4 bases to trimming and J lost 0 bases; unmatched junction nucleotides: 7. The DNA of the CDR3 is TGTGCCAGCAGCTACACCGGGACAGGGCTCTCTGGGGCCAACGTCCTGACTTTC. It translates to CASSYTGTGLSGANVLTF.

There are many counts of this clonotype. The chain combines TRBV19 with TRBJ2-1, with D tentatively TRBD2 (6 bases). CDR1 and CDR2 (germline): LNHDA, SQIVND (reference sequence). The CDR3 contains 13 residues. The V end lost 7 bases, the J end lost 7 bases, and 14 bases lay between the germline ends. The CDR3 reads CASMERAGNEQFF. The CDR3 nucleotides read TGTGCCAGTATGGAGCGGGCCGGGAATGAGCAGTTCTTC.

This clonotype was seen ten or more times. The chain links TRBV9 to TRBJ2-7, with 11 positions matching TRBD1. The CDR3 runs 15 residues. The trim removed 5 bases at V and 7 bases at J, leaving 11 bases unmatched. The germline CDR1 and CDR2 sequences are SGDLS and YYNGEE. CDR3 in DNA: TGTGCCAGCAGTTACCACGGACAGGGGGCGAAAGAGCAGTACTTC. Protein: CASSYHGQGAKEQYF.

This clonotype was observed a few times. This rearrangement joins TRBV19 to TRBJ2-6; TRBD1 matches 8 bases. The CDR3 is made up of 16 amino acids. J gave up 3 bases and V 5 bases, and 6 bases lay outside the gene matches. Germline V CDR1 and CDR2: LNHDA, SQIVND (reference sequence). CDR3 amino acids: CASSRTGIGGANVLTF. The CDR3 coding sequence is TGTGCCAGTAGTCGGACAGGGATCGGTGGGGCCAACGTCCTGACTTTC. The whole variable domain, filled in from reference TRBV19 and TRBJ2-6, reads DGGITQSPKYLFRKEGQNVTLSCEQNLNHDAMYWYRQDPGQGLRLIYYSQIVNDFQKGDIAEGYSVSREKKESFPLTVTSAQKNPTAFYLCASSRTGIGGANVLTFGAGSRLTVL.

Ten or more counts support this clonotype. The chain uses TRBV4-1 and TRBJ1-3, with D hard to call. The V end lost 2 bases, the J end lost 2 bases, and 10 bases lay between the germline ends. From germline, CDR1 is MGHRA and CDR2 YSYEKL. This CDR3 has 15 residues. CDR3 coding DNA: TGCGCCAGCAGCCAAACGGGCGGCACTGGAAACACCATATATTTT. Translated: CASSQTGGTGNTIYF.

This chain joins TRBV3-1 and TRBJ1-1, with D maybe TRBD1 (6 bases). The CDR3 runs to 15 residues. Germline V gene lookup returns CDR1 LGHDT and CDR2 YNNKEL (reference sequence). V was shortened by 4 bases and J by 5 bases, with 17 bases between the two germline ends. The DNA of the CDR3 is TGTGCCAGCAGCCCGGAGACAGGCGAGGGGACTGAAGCTTTCTTT. This codes for CASSPETGEGTEAFF.

In its sample, this clonotype was seen many times. V is TRBV25-1 and J is TRBJ2-7; 9 positions agree with TRBD1. CDR1 and CDR2 (germline): MGHDK, SYGVNS. J was trimmed by 5 bases and V by 7 bases; bases with no gene match: 9. CDR3 length: 14 residues. The CDR3 region is CASMLQGAFDEQYF. The CDR3 nucleotides read TGTGCCAGCATGTTACAGGGGGCTTTCGACGAGCAGTACTTC.

This clonotype occurred many times. The chain joins TRBV10-3 to TRBJ2-7; D is ambiguous. Germline V gives CDR1 ENHRY, CDR2 SYGVKD. Trimming took 3 bases from V and 2 from J, leaving 14 bases between them. The CDR3 length is 15 residues. The CDR3 bases are TGTGCCATCAGTGACTCCGACGAAAGGACCTACGAGCAGTACTTC. This gives the protein CAISDSDERTYEQYF.